This T cell receptor (beta chain) was documented in a study of cytomegalovirus exposure and HLA in healthy donors. Regarding the study as a whole: Available immune exposure information was restricted to CMV serostatus only.

In the PCR, 60 Vbeta and 13 Jbeta primers were used. The data were produced by immunoSEQ multiplex PCR, yet TCRdb's version contains in-frame clones alone and is incomplete. This sample's clone table lists about 170,000 clones. Points on this clone: The target antigen is unknown.

This receptor was obtained from a woman between 18 and 30 years old in good health and CMV-seropositive. The material sequenced was PBMCs.

CDR3 in amino acids: CASSLGAVPYQPQHF. The CDR3 DNA reads as TGTGCCAGCAGTCTGGGGGCAGTCCCGTATCAGCCCCAGCATTTT. V usage is TRBV7-2 and J usage is TRBJ1-5, with D perhaps matching TRBD1 (6 bases). This CDR3 contains 15 residues. The V gene's germline CDR1 is SGHTA and CDR2 FQGNSA. V lost 6 bases and J lost 5, with 17 bases in between.